This T cell receptor beta chain was profiled in a study of beta chain features in type 1 diabetes. General observations from the study: PCR, the amplification step, might favor shorter templates, equally in patients and controls. Unsettled here was the matter of whether HLA type influences TCRB rearrangement.

Looked up from germline, CDR1 is SGHRS and CDR2 is YFSETQ. This CDR3 has 15 residues. The V gene end was trimmed by 3 bases and the J gene end by 7 bases; junction bases not matched to a gene: 6. Investigators reverse transcribed all isolated RNA, so they sequenced expressed TCRB transcripts. Using immunoSEQ multiplex PCR, the repertoire was profiled, and TCRdb retains in-frame clones only, with some absent. Counted here are some 150,000 clones, roughly 9.7% occurring once; the ten biggest clones make up approximately 0.65%. This clone turned up a few times. Its antigen is undetermined. The sequenced sample was central memory CD4+ T cells from blood. J is TRBJ2-2 and V is TRBV5-1; 10 bases align to TRBD1. This TCR came from a woman in her thirties or forties in good health. CDR3 sequence reads: CASSYSGQGFGELFF. Written as DNA, the CDR3 is TGCGCCAGCAGCTACTCGGGACAGGGGTTCGGGGAGCTGTTTTTT. Complete variable domain (other parts from reference TRBV5-1 and TRBJ2-2): KAGVTQTPRYLIKTRGQQVTLSCSPISGHRSVSWYQQTPGQGLQFLFEYFSETQRNKGNFPGRFSGRQFSNSRSEMNVSTLELGDSALYLCASSYSGQGFGELFFGEGSRLTVL.